This T cell receptor (beta chain) was sequenced during a study of T cells in Graves' hyperthyroidism and ophthalmopathy. Study-wide findings and caveats: The model made its ophthalmopathy prediction, and onset followed a median around 6.9 months later.

The CDR3 sequence is 12 residues long. The V end lost 8 bases, the J end lost 5 bases, and 11 bases lay between the germline ends. Germline CDR1 SNHLY, CDR2 FYNNEI. TCR beta CDR3 regions were amplified from RNA transcripts. First-round RT-PCR of the TCR CDR3 relied on the HTBI primer set. One entry per CDR3 protein, called by TCRdb with MiXCR from the multiplex PCR reads. The repertoire holds fewer than 350,000 distinct CDR3 sequences, with roughly 13% as singletons. This clonotype appeared many times. As yet, its antigen is unknown. The sample consisted of blood. V gene TRBV2 combines with J gene TRBJ2-3; a weak D match, TRBD1 (6 bases). This TCR derives from a woman in her twenties or thirties with Graves' hyperthyroidism that later progressed to Graves' ophthalmopathy. CDR3 nucleotide sequence: TGTGCCAGCCAGCAGGGGCAAGATACGCAGTATTTT. Translation gives CASQQGQDTQYF.